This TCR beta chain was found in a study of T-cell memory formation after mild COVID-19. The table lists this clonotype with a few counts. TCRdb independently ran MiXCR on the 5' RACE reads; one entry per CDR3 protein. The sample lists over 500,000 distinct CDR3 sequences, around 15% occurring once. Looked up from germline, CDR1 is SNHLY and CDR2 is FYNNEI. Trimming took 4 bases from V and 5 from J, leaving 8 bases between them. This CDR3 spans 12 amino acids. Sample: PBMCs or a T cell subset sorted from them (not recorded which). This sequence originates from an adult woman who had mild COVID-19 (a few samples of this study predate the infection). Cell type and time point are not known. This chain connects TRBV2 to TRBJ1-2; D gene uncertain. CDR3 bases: TGTGCCAGCAGTGCGGAAGGGTATGGCTACACCTTC. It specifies CASSAEGYGYTF.